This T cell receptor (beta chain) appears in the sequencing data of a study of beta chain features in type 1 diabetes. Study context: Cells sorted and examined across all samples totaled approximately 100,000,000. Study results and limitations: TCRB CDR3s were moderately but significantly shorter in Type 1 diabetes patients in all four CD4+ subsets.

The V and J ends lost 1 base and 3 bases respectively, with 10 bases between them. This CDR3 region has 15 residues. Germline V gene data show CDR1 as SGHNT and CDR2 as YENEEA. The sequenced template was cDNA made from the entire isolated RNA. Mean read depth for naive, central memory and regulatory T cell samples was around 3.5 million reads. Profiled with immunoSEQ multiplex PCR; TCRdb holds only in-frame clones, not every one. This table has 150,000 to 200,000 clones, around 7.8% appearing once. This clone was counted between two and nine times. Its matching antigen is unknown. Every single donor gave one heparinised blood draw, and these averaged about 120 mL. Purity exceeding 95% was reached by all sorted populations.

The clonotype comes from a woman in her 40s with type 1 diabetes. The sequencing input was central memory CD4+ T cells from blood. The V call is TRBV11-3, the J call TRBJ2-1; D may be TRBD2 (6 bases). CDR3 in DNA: TGTGCCAGCAGCTTAGGCGGGGTAAGCTACAATGAGCAGTTCTTC. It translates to CASSLGGVSYNEQFF.